The next 31 T cell receptor beta chains were all read from a single sample in a study of T-cell reconstitution after alpha-beta-depleted transplantation in children. Using unique molecular identifiers, the investigators prepared the TCRbeta library. TCRdb re-called the PCR reads through MiXCR, storing one row per CDR3 protein. The table has some 120,000 distinct CDR3 sequences, about 9.4% seen once. Sequences were derived from PBMCs, sampled before TCRalphabeta/CD19-depleted stem cell transplant. The receptors derive from a boy aged 2 to 10 with acute lymphoblastic leukemia, due to receive a stem cell transplant.

The V and J genes are TRBV30 and TRBJ2-1; 8 nucleotides match TRBD1. The CDR3 has 15 residues. Germline V gene lookup returns CDR1 GTSNPN and CDR2 SVGIG (reference sequence). With 5 bases clipped from V and 4 bases from J, the junction kept 10 bases outside the gene matches. The CDR3 DNA follows: TGTGCCTGGCGGGATCGGGACAGGACTTACAATGAGCAGTTCTTC. Its translation is CAWRDRDRTYNEQFF.

This chain links TRBV27 with TRBJ1-6, with 7 nucleotides matching TRBD1. V lost 6 bases and J lost 7; bases outside the gene matches: 6. The CDR3 has 14 amino acids. The germline gives CDR1 MNHEY, CDR2 SMNVEV (reference sequence). The CDR3 spells CASRMTGHNSPLHF. The CDR3 nucleotides read TGTGCCAGCAGGATGACAGGGCACAATTCACCCCTCCACTTT.

A few counts support this clonotype. V gene TRBV5-1 combines with J gene TRBJ2-5; D tentatively reads TRBD1 or TRBD2 (5 bases each). Germline CDR1 is SGHRS and CDR2 is YFSETQ. V lost 3 bases and J 1 base, leaving 10 bases between the germline ends. The CDR3 is 14 amino acids. In DNA, the CDR3 is TGCGCCAGCAGCTCTGGTGGGGGCCAAGAGACCCAGTACTTC. It encodes CASSSGGGQETQYF.

This clonotype has ten or more counts. This chain links TRBV20-1 with TRBJ2-7; D perhaps matches TRBD2 (6 bases). V was trimmed by 0 bases and J by 0 bases, leaving 12 bases between them. The CDR3 contains 15 residues. Germline loops: CDR1 DFQATT, CDR2 SNEGSKA (reference sequence). CDR3 sequence (DNA): TGCAGTGCTAGAGATCGAGGGACTTACTCCTACGAGCAGTACTTC. Translation gives CSARDRGTYSYEQYF.

This clonotype is a singleton in its sample. The chain has TRBV6-1 and TRBJ1-1, with a weak D call TRBD1 (6 bases). Germline CDR1 and CDR2: MNHNS and SASEGT. This CDR3 has 16 amino acids. Trimming removed 6 bases at V and 7 bases at J, with 24 bases between. In nucleotides, the CDR3 is TGTGCCAGCAGCCCTTACGGGGGAGGGGGGCCGAATGAAGCTTTCTTT. Protein sequence: CASSPYGGGGPNEAFF.

This clonotype was detected many times. This sequence joins TRBV12-3 or TRBV12-4 and TRBJ1-2, with TRBD1 identical over 7 bases. V lost 6 bases, J lost 3 bases, and 7 bases stayed unmatched. This CDR3 has 14 residues. CDR3 sequence reads: CASSLAGGYYGYTF. As DNA, the CDR3 is TGTGCCAGCAGCCTTGCAGGGGGATACTATGGCTACACCTTC.

This clonotype has a count of ten or more. This chain links TRBV20-1 with TRBJ2-7; D remains ambiguous. Looked up from germline, CDR1 is DFQATT and CDR2 is SNEGSKA (reference sequence). The CDR3 is 13 amino acids. Trimming took off 3 bases at V and 2 bases at J, with 11 bases between the two ends. In DNA form, the CDR3 reads TGCAGTGCTAGTGGTCAGGTCGCCTACGAGCAGTACTTC. Its protein is CSASGQVAYEQYF.

This clonotype was picked up one time. A much larger clone differs by one base, so this may be a read error. The chain combines TRBV7-3 with TRBJ2-1, with D tentatively TRBD1 or TRBD2 (5 bases each). The CDR3 consists of 16 residues. Germline V gives CDR1 SGHTA, CDR2 FQGTGA. The CDR3 sequence is CVSSLIGGSSYNEQFF. CDR3 sequence (DNA): TGTGTCAGCAGCTTAATTGGGGGTAGCTCCTACAATGAGCAGTTCTTC. The whole variable domain, remainder taken from reference TRBV7-3 and TRBJ2-1, is GAGVSQTPSNKVTEKGKYVELRCDPISGHTALYWYRQSLGQGPEFLIYFQGTGAADDSGLPNDRFFAVRPEGSVSTLKIQRTERGDSAVYLCVSSLIGGSSYNEQFFGPGTRLTVL.

This clonotype was recorded at least ten times. The chain couples TRBV5-1 to TRBJ2-5, with 8 bases matching TRBD1. Germline V gene lookup returns CDR1 SGHRS and CDR2 YFSETQ. The CDR3 has 16 amino acids. J lost 4 bases, V lost 0 bases, and 8 bases had no gene match. This CDR3 reads CASSLAQGAGGETQYF. DNA of the CDR3: TGCGCCAGCAGCTTGGCCCAGGGGGCAGGAGGAGAGACCCAGTACTTC. The entire variable domain, with the rest obtained from reference TRBV5-1 and TRBJ2-5, is as follows: KAGVTQTPRYLIKTRGQQVTLSCSPISGHRSVSWYQQTPGQGLQFLFEYFSETQRNKGNFPGRFSGRQFSNSRSEMNVSTLELGDSALYLCASSLAQGAGGETQYFGPGTRLLVL.

V gene TRBV30 combines with J gene TRBJ1-1, with D perhaps matching TRBD1 (6 bases). The germline CDR1 and CDR2 sequences are GTSNPN and SVGIG (reference sequence). V dropped 2 bases and J dropped 2 bases, with 9 bases sitting between them. The CDR3 totals 13 residues. For the CDR3, the DNA is TGTGCCTGGAGTCACAGGGACAACACTGAAGCTTTCTTT. As protein: CAWSHRDNTEAFF.

This clonotype has a handful of counts. Given a much more abundant clone one base away, this may be a read error. The chain combines TRBV12-3 or TRBV12-4 with TRBJ2-3; TRBD2 matches 10 bases. The CDR3 is 19 amino acids. CDR3 nucleotides: TGTACCAGCAGCTACACCCTAGCGGGAGATGGCGGGTTCACAGATACGCAGTATTTT. As protein: CTSSYTLAGDGGFTDTQYF.

This clonotype was counted many times. The V gene is TRBV25-1, the J gene TRBJ1-2; D call uncertain. The CDR3 sequence is 13 residues long. V gave up 6 bases and J gave up 5 bases, with 13 bases separating them. CDR1 MGHDK and CDR2 SYGVNS come from the germline V gene. The chain's CDR3 is CASRETDSYGYTF. The CDR3 nucleotides read TGTGCCAGCAGAGAGACGGACTCTTATGGCTACACCTTC.

The chain carries TRBV12-3 or TRBV12-4 and TRBJ2-1, with 8 bases that match TRBD2. The junction had 12 bases not matched to a gene; V was cut back by 5 bases and J by 0 bases. The CDR3 totals 18 residues. The CDR3 nucleotides are TGTGCCAGCAGTCCCTGGGATGATAGCGGGGTCTCCTACAATGAGCAGTTCTTC. Amino acids: CASSPWDDSGVSYNEQFF.

This clonotype was counted ten times or more. For the CDR3, the DNA is TGCGCCAGCAGCCTTCGGACAGGACTCCTCTACGAGCAGTACTTC. Protein: CASSLRTGLLYEQYF. V is TRBV5-1 and J is TRBJ2-7; 7 nucleotides match TRBD1. With 4 bases clipped from V and 3 bases from J, the junction kept 10 bases outside the gene matches. Germline lookup yields CDR1 SGHRS and CDR2 YFSETQ. The CDR3 totals 15 residues.

A few counts support this clonotype. This chain joins TRBV20-1 and TRBJ2-2, with D tentatively TRBD1 or TRBD2 (6 bases each). Germline CDR1 and CDR2: DFQATT and SNEGSKA (reference sequence). The CDR3 runs 13 residues. The V end lost 3 bases, the J end lost 4 bases, and 9 bases lay between the germline ends. The CDR3 coding sequence is TGCAGTGCTAGGGGGGGCGGCACCGGGGAGCTGTTTTTT. It encodes CSARGGGTGELFF.

This clonotype has only a few counts. The chain couples TRBV30 to TRBJ2-7; D gene ambiguous. CDR1 and CDR2 (germline): GTSNPN, SVGIG (reference sequence). Trimming removed 2 bases at V and 6 bases at J, with 20 bases between. The CDR3 has 15 residues. The CDR3 loop is CAWSLLPTGLGEQYF. The CDR3, as DNA: TGTGCCTGGAGTTTACTCCCGACTGGGCTCGGCGAGCAGTACTTC.

This clonotype occurred many times. CDR3 nucleotide sequence: TGTGCCAGCACCGGGACTAGCGGGAGGGATACGCAGTATTTT. Translating it yields CASTGTSGRDTQYF. V gene TRBV27 combines with J gene TRBJ2-3, with TRBD2 identical over 15 bases. The germline gives CDR1 MNHEY, CDR2 SMNVEV (reference sequence). CDR3 length: 14 residues. V was clipped by 7 bases and J by 6 bases; unmatched bases: 2.

This clonotype was detected a few times. This sequence joins TRBV20-1 and TRBJ1-5; D gene uncertain. V was trimmed by 3 bases and J by 0 bases, leaving 21 bases between them. Germline V gene data show CDR1 as DFQATT and CDR2 as SNEGSKA (reference sequence). This CDR3 spans 18 amino acids. CDR3 sequence reads: CSASFGRTTRYSNQPQHF. CDR3 sequence (DNA): TGCAGTGCTAGTTTTGGCAGGACGACTCGCTATAGCAATCAGCCCCAGCATTTT.

The chain couples TRBV2 to TRBJ1-2; D is uncertain. From germline, CDR1 is SNHLY and CDR2 FYNNEI. Trimming left V 6 bases short and J 5 bases short, with 28 bases between. This CDR3 comprises 18 residues. The chain's CDR3 is CASRGPGAQIRNLYGYTF. In DNA form, the CDR3 reads TGTGCCAGCAGGGGCCCGGGAGCCCAAATTCGGAACCTATATGGCTACACCTTC.

The V call is TRBV5-1, the J call TRBJ2-3, with D possibly being TRBD1 (5 bases). The V gene lost 5 bases and the J gene lost 4 bases, with 8 bases spanning the gap. The CDR3 has 12 amino acids. Germline V lookup: CDR1 SGHRS, CDR2 YFSETQ. This chain's CDR3 is CASRQEADTQYF. In DNA, the CDR3 is TGCGCCAGCAGACAGGAAGCAGATACGCAGTATTTT.

In its sample, this clonotype was seen a few times. The gene calls are TRBV29-1 and TRBJ2-6; a possible D gene is TRBD2 (7 bases). The germline gives CDR1 SQVTM, CDR2 ANQGSEA. V gave up 1 base and J gave up 4 bases, with 29 bases separating them. The CDR3 has 21 amino acids. The CDR3 nucleotides read TGCAGCGTTGAAGTCAGGGGCACCGCCGGTGCGGGAGTATCAGGGGCCAACGTCCTGACTTTC. Its translation: CSVEVRGTAGAGVSGANVLTF.

This clonotype was counted ten times or more. This chain uses TRBV20-1 with TRBJ1-2, with a tentative D call TRBD1 (6 bases). From germline, CDR1 is DFQATT and CDR2 SNEGSKA (reference sequence). There are 14 residues in the CDR3. The ends were cut back, 3 bases at V and 6 bases at J, with 17 bases in the middle. The CDR3 here is CSASRVQGPNGYTF. The CDR3 DNA is TGCAGTGCTAGTAGGGTACAGGGTCCGAATGGCTACACCTTC.

V and J are TRBV15 and TRBJ1-1; D is undetermined. Germline V gene data show CDR1 as LNHNV and CDR2 as YYDKDF (reference sequence). Trimming left V 5 bases short and J 1 base short, with 8 bases between. CDR3 length: 13 amino acids. The CDR3, as DNA: TGTGCCACCAGCCCCGTGCGGAACACTGAAGCTTTCTTT. This encodes CATSPVRNTEAFF. Together with reference TRBV15 and TRBJ1-1, the CDR3 gives the full variable domain: DAMVIQNPRYQVTQFGKPVTLSCSQTLNHNVMYWYQQKSSQAPKLLFHYYDKDFNNEADTPDNFQSRRPNTSFCFLDIRSPGLGDTAMYLCATSPVRNTEAFFGQGTRLTVV.

This clonotype appeared many times. This chain links TRBV20-1 with TRBJ2-1, with 10 bases identical to TRBD2. J lost 7 bases, V lost 3 bases, and 6 bases had no gene match. Germline-derived CDR1 and CDR2 are DFQATT and SNEGSKA (reference sequence). There are 14 residues in the CDR3. CDR3 nucleotide sequence: TGCAGTGCTAGTGATATTAGCGGGAGGAATGAGCAGTTCTTC. It translates to CSASDISGRNEQFF.

The V gene is TRBV7-8, the J gene TRBJ2-7; TRBD1 or TRBD2 may be the D gene (6 bases each). The germline V and J ends were trimmed by 5 bases and 6 bases, with 11 bases remaining between them. The CDR3 spans 12 residues. CDR1 and CDR2 from the germline V gene are SGHVS and FQNEAQ. The CDR3 loop reads CASSPEGGEQYF. The CDR3 DNA reads TGTGCCAGCAGCCCCGAGGGGGGCGAGCAGTACTTC. Variable domain in full (rest from reference TRBV7-8 and TRBJ2-7): GAGVSQSPRYKVAKRGQDVALRCDPISGHVSLFWYQQALGQGPEFLTYFQNEAQLDKSGLPSDRFFAERPEGSVSTLKIQRTQQEDSAVYLCASSPEGGEQYFGPGTRLTVT.

The sample holds many counts of this clonotype. The chain links TRBV11-2 to TRBJ2-7; either TRBD1 or TRBD2 may fit D (5 bases each). Germline V gene sequence: CDR1 SGHAT, CDR2 FQNNGV. Trimming took 4 bases from V and 6 from J, leaving 16 bases between them. The CDR3 sequence is 14 residues long. The CDR3 loop reads CASSSTWGFGEQYF. The CDR3 DNA reads as TGTGCCAGCAGCTCGACCTGGGGGTTTGGCGAGCAGTACTTC.

This chain joins TRBV6-2 or TRBV6-3 and TRBJ2-2; D possibly corresponds to TRBD1 (5 bases). V was pared by 0 bases and J by 2 bases, with 7 bases between. Per the germline V gene, CDR1 is MNHEY and CDR2 is SVGEGT. This CDR3 contains 15 residues. The CDR3 loop reads CASSYSTVNTGELFF. CDR3 coding DNA: TGTGCCAGCAGTTACTCGACAGTTAACACCGGGGAGCTGTTTTTT.

This clonotype was found many times. The chain joins TRBV7-3 to TRBJ2-6; a possible D gene is TRBD1 (5 bases). Germline assignment: CDR1 SGHTA and CDR2 FQGTGA. V was pared by 1 base and J by 0 bases, with 10 bases between. The CDR3 is 17 amino acids. In nucleotides, the CDR3 is TGTGCCAGCAGCTTAATGGGGCCTGCCTCTGGGGCCAACGTCCTGACTTTC. Translated: CASSLMGPASGANVLTF. Together with reference TRBV7-3 and TRBJ2-6, the CDR3 gives the full variable domain: GAGVSQTPSNKVTEKGKYVELRCDPISGHTALYWYRQSLGQGPEFLIYFQGTGAADDSGLPNDRFFAVRPEGSVSTLKIQRTERGDSAVYLCASSLMGPASGANVLTFGAGSRLTVL.

This clonotype was seen ten or more times. The CDR3 protein is CASSNPTGLYNEQFF. As DNA, the CDR3 is TGTGCCAGCAGCAATCCCACAGGGCTTTACAATGAGCAGTTCTTC. The chain has TRBV7-3 and TRBJ2-1; tentative D call: TRBD1 (6 bases). CDR1 is SGHTA, CDR2 FQGTGA, per germline. V lost 5 bases to trimming and J lost 4 bases, with 15 bases between them. This CDR3 comprises 15 residues. Variable domain in full (rest from reference TRBV7-3 and TRBJ2-1): GAGVSQTPSNKVTEKGKYVELRCDPISGHTALYWYRQSLGQGPEFLIYFQGTGAADDSGLPNDRFFAVRPEGSVSTLKIQRTERGDSAVYLCASSNPTGLYNEQFFGPGTRLTVL.

The chain couples TRBV11-2 to TRBJ2-3; a possible D gene is TRBD2 (6 bases). V was trimmed by 1 base and J by 3 bases, leaving 20 bases between them. The CDR3 has 18 residues. Germline V lookup: CDR1 SGHAT, CDR2 FQNNGV. The DNA of the CDR3 is TGTGCCAGCAGCTTAGGGGGTCTCCGGGAGAGGTTTACAGATACGCAGTATTTT. This encodes CASSLGGLRERFTDTQYF.

This clonotype was picked up a small number of times. V is TRBV7-2 and J is TRBJ1-1; D not resolved. Germline V lookup: CDR1 SGHTA, CDR2 FQGNSA. The CDR3 covers 12 residues. V dropped 4 bases and J dropped 9 bases, with 12 bases sitting between them. CDR3 in amino acids: CASSSAGGKAFF. The CDR3 bases are TGTGCCAGCAGCTCCGCCGGCGGGAAAGCTTTCTTT.